Each of the 21 T cell receptor beta chains below was sequenced from the same sample in a study of blood T cell repertoires in COVID-19. Clones were sequenced by immunoSEQ multiplex PCR, and TCRdb holds only the in-frame ones, with some missing. The sample holds some 200,000 clones, 80% to 90% seen once. Sequenced sample: PBMCs or T cells enriched from blood (not recorded which). These receptors were obtained from a woman aged 40 to 55 with acute COVID-19.

This clone was recorded once. The rearrangement uses TRBV10-3 and TRBJ2-7; possible D gene TRBD1, 5 bases. From germline, CDR1 is ENHRY and CDR2 SYGVKD. The length of the CDR3 is 13 residues. Trimming cost V 8 bases and J 3 bases, with 14 bases left between them. The DNA of the CDR3 is TGTGCCATCGGGGCTCCAGGTTTCTACGAGCAGTACTTC. Protein product: CAIGAPGFYEQYF.

This chain joins TRBV11-2 and TRBJ1-1; 8 bases are a match to TRBD1. Trimming at V came to 1 base and at J to 1 base, leaving 5 bases not matched to a gene. The CDR3 spans 16 residues. Germline V gives CDR1 SGHAT, CDR2 FQNNGV. The CDR3 bases are TGTGCCAGCAGCTTAGTGGGGGACAGGAGGAACACTGAAGCTTTCTTT. This gives the protein CASSLVGDRRNTEAFF.

The CDR3: CASSTRQGPSTNEKLFF. CDR3 nucleotides: TGTGCCAGTAGTACCAGACAGGGGCCGTCCACTAATGAAAAACTGTTTTTT. J is TRBJ1-4 and V is TRBV19; 8 bases agree with TRBD1. Trimming cost V 4 bases and J 2 bases; bases outside gene matches: 9. CDR1 is LNHDA, CDR2 SQIVND, per germline (reference sequence). The CDR3 is 17 residues long. Full variable domain (outside the CDR3, taken from reference TRBV19 and TRBJ1-4): DGGITQSPKYLFRKEGQNVTLSCEQNLNHDAMYWYRQDPGQGLRLIYYSQIVNDFQKGDIAEGYSVSREKKESFPLTVTSAQKNPTAFYLCASSTRQGPSTNEKLFFGSGTQLSVL.

This clone appeared once. The chain links TRBV5-1 to TRBJ2-2, with a tentative D call TRBD2 (5 bases). This CDR3 region has 15 residues. Germline lookup yields CDR1 SGHRS and CDR2 YFSETQ. V gave up 0 bases and J gave up 3 bases, with 9 bases separating them. The CDR3 loop is CASSLGARDTGELFF. The CDR3 DNA follows: TGCGCCAGCAGCTTGGGGGCGCGGGACACCGGGGAGCTGTTTTTT.

V gene TRBV18 combines with J gene TRBJ1-1; D possibly corresponds to TRBD1 (5 bases). The CDR3 loop spans 14 amino acids. In germline, CDR1 is KGHSH, CDR2 LQKENI. The V end lost 3 bases, the J end lost 0 bases, and 8 bases lay between the germline ends. The CDR3 spells CASSPDTMNTEAFF. In nucleotides, the CDR3 is TGTGCCAGCTCACCGGACACAATGAACACTGAAGCTTTCTTT.

This clone was observed a few times. CDR3 amino acids: CASSAGVGELFF. CDR3 nucleotide sequence: TGTGCCAGCAGTGCAGGGGTCGGGGAGCTGTTTTTT. The V and J genes are TRBV25-1 and TRBJ2-2; D may be TRBD1 (6 bases). The CDR3 contains 12 residues. Germline-derived CDR1 and CDR2 are MGHDK and SYGVNS. V dropped 4 bases and J dropped 7 bases, with 7 bases sitting between them.

The chain is built from TRBV6-4 and TRBJ2-2; no clear D. Germline CDR1 and CDR2: MRHNA and SNTAGT. Trimming stripped 0 bases from V and 6 bases from J, with 8 bases between. This CDR3 comprises 14 residues. This CDR3 is CASSDSQGAGELFF. In nucleotides, the CDR3 is TGTGCCAGCAGTGACTCTCAAGGAGCCGGGGAGCTGTTTTTT.

V gene TRBV7-3 combines with J gene TRBJ1-1; no definite D call. V lost 2 bases, J lost 7 bases, and 11 bases lay in between. The CDR3 sequence is 13 residues long. Germline-derived CDR1 and CDR2 are SGHTA and FQGTGA. CDR3 sequence (DNA): TGTGCCAGCAGCTTATCGGGGTCTCATGAAGCTTTCTTT. It codes for CASSLSGSHEAFF.

This clone showed up just once. The rearrangement joins TRBV25-1 to TRBJ1-3; 7 bases fit TRBD1. Trimming cost V 4 bases and J 6 bases; bases outside gene matches: 12. Looked up from germline, CDR1 is MGHDK and CDR2 is SYGVNS. The CDR3 spans 16 residues. The CDR3 DNA reads as TGTGCCAGCAGTGGAAGCTCGGGACAGCGACCAAACACCATATATTTT. Protein product: CASSGSSGQRPNTIYF.

The table lists this clone with a few counts. The chain carries TRBV24-1 and TRBJ1-2; D remains ambiguous. V shed 4 bases and J shed 3 bases, with 11 bases lying between them. Germline V gene lookup returns CDR1 KGHDR and CDR2 SFDVKD. The CDR3 totals 14 residues. CDR3 sequence reads: CATSDAGRDYGYTF. CDR3 sequence (DNA): TGTGCCACCAGTGACGCCGGGAGGGACTATGGCTACACCTTC.

This clone was detected once. The chain joins TRBV2 to TRBJ2-5; the match to TRBD1 covers 9 bases. In germline, CDR1 is SNHLY, CDR2 FYNNEI. The CDR3 runs 15 residues. With 3 bases clipped from V and 4 bases from J, the junction kept 6 bases outside the gene matches. The CDR3 region is CASSDGGQGLETQYF. In nucleotides, the CDR3 is TGTGCCAGCAGTGATGGGGGACAGGGCTTAGAGACCCAGTACTTC.

This chain connects TRBV2 to TRBJ1-2; 10 nucleotides agree with TRBD1. The CDR3 consists of 13 residues. Germline values: CDR1 SNHLY, CDR2 FYNNEI. Germline trimming cut 6 bases from V and 4 bases from J; bases unmatched to any gene: 2. CDR3 coding DNA: TGTGCCAGCAGGACAGGGGGCGCCTATGGCTACACCTTC. This codes for CASRTGGAYGYTF. The full variable domain, in which reference TRBV2 and TRBJ1-2 provide the parts outside the CDR3, is EPEVTQTPSHQVTQMGQEVILRCVPISNHLYFYWYRQILGQKVEFLVSFYNNEISEKSEIFDDQFSVERPDGSNFTLKIRSTKLEDSAMYFCASRTGGAYGYTFGSGTRLTVV.

The CDR3 spells CASSLRAFTEAFF. The CDR3 DNA is TGTGCCAGCAGCCTCCGTGCGTTTACTGAAGCTTTCTTT. The chain recombines TRBV11-3 with TRBJ1-1; no clear D. Germline values: CDR1 SGHNT, CDR2 YENEEA. Deletions cut 5 bases from V and 5 bases from J, with 12 bases between. The CDR3 sequence is 13 residues long. The variable domain in full, with the rest retrieved from reference TRBV11-3 and TRBJ1-1, is EAGVVQSPRYKIIEKKQPVAFWCNPISGHNTLYWYLQNLGQGPELLIRYENEEAVDDSQLPKDRFSAERLKGVDSTLKIQPAELGDSAVYLCASSLRAFTEAFFGQGTRLTVV.

The genes are TRBV6-5 and TRBJ2-1, with TRBD2 matching 15 bases. Germline V gene sequence: CDR1 MNHEY, CDR2 SVGAGI. The CDR3 is made up of 13 amino acids. The CDR3 sequence is CASGLAGGNEQFF. Written as DNA, the CDR3 is TGTGCGAGTGGACTAGCGGGGGGGAATGAGCAGTTCTTC.

This sequence joins TRBV4-1 and TRBJ1-6, with D maybe TRBD1 (6 bases). V lost 3 bases to trimming and J lost 1 base, with 16 bases between them. Germline V gene sequence: CDR1 MGHRA, CDR2 YSYEKL. This CDR3 spans 18 amino acids. CDR3 sequence (DNA): TGCGCCAGCAGCCATGGGGGCAGGGTCGGATCCTATAATTCACCCCTCCACTTT. It is translated as CASSHGGRVGSYNSPLHF.

The CDR3 loop is CASSWRFPEAFF. The CDR3, as DNA: TGTGCCAGCAGCTGGCGGTTTCCGGAAGCTTTCTTT. This sequence joins TRBV7-2 and TRBJ1-1; no reliable D call. Trimming took off 4 bases at V and 8 bases at J, with 11 bases between the two ends. CDR3 length: 12 amino acids. Germline V lookup: CDR1 SGHTA, CDR2 FQGNSA.

V is TRBV9 and J is TRBJ2-2; D gene uncertain. The V gene lost 1 base and the J gene lost 0 bases, with 10 bases spanning the gap. Per germline, CDR1 SGDLS and CDR2 YYNGEE. This CDR3 has 16 amino acids. CDR3 region: CASSVRGSPNTGELFF. The CDR3 DNA follows: TGTGCCAGCAGCGTAAGAGGCTCTCCGAACACCGGGGAGCTGTTTTTT.

The chain links TRBV5-1 to TRBJ1-2; 8 bases align to TRBD1. The CDR3 consists of 14 residues. V was clipped by 4 bases and J by 0 bases; unmatched bases: 2. The germline V gene has CDR1 SGHRS and CDR2 YFSETQ. This CDR3 is CASSLTGANYGYTF. The CDR3 region has the DNA TGCGCCAGCAGCCTGACAGGGGCTAACTATGGCTACACCTTC.

This clone showed up just a few times. CDR3 amino acids: CASSFQGLPLHF. The CDR3 DNA is TGTGCCAGCAGTTTTCAGGGTCTACCCCTCCACTTT. This chain uses TRBV12-3 or TRBV12-4 with TRBJ1-6, with D tentatively TRBD1 (5 bases). The CDR3 spans 12 residues. With 3 bases removed from V and 12 bases from J, the gap between germline ends came to 9 bases.

The chain joins TRBV2 to TRBJ2-3; D ambiguous. V was pared by 9 bases and J by 6 bases, with 13 bases between. Germline V gene lookup returns CDR1 SNHLY and CDR2 FYNNEI. The CDR3 is 12 amino acids. The DNA for the CDR3 is TGTGCCAGTACTAAGGAGACCGATACGCAGTATTTT. As protein: CASTKETDTQYF. The full variable domain, with the rest looked up from reference TRBV2 and TRBJ2-3, is EPEVTQTPSHQVTQMGQEVILRCVPISNHLYFYWYRQILGQKVEFLVSFYNNEISEKSEIFDDQFSVERPDGSNFTLKIRSTKLEDSAMYFCASTKETDTQYFGPGTRLTVL.

The rearrangement joins TRBV7-8 to TRBJ1-1; D possibly corresponds to TRBD1 (5 bases). Germline CDR1 reads SGHVS; CDR2 reads FQNEAQ. V was cut by 6 bases and J by 6 bases, with 17 bases left in between. CDR3 length: 14 amino acids. As DNA, the CDR3 is TGTGCCAGCAGGAATCCGGTGGGGCTATCTGAAGCTTTCTTT. It encodes CASRNPVGLSEAFF.